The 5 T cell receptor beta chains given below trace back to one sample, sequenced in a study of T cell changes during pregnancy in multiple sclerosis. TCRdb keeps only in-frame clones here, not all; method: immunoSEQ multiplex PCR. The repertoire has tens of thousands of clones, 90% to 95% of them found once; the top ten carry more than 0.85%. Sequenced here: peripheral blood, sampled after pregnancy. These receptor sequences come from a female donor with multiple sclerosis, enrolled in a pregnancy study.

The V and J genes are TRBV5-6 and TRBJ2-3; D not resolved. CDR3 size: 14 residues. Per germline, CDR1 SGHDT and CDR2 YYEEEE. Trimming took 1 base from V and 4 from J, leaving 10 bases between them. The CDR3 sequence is CASSLRFPADTQYF. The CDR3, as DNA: TGTGCCAGCAGCTTGCGGTTCCCGGCAGATACGCAGTATTTT.

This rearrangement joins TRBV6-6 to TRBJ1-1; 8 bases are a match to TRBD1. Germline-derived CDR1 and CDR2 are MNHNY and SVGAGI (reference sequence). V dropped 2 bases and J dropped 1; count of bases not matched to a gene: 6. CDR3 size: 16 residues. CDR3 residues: CASSYTMTGENTEAFF. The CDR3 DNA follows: TGTGCCAGCAGTTACACCATGACAGGGGAGAACACTGAAGCTTTCTTT.

The CDR3 here is CASSLGGGAATGELFF. The CDR3 nucleotides are TGTGCCAGCAGCTTAGGTGGGGGGGCCGCCACCGGGGAGCTGTTTTTT. This sequence joins TRBV7-2 and TRBJ2-2; the D gene is possibly TRBD2 (7 bases). V lost 1 base and J 4 bases, leaving 13 bases between the germline ends. Looked up from germline, CDR1 is SGHTA and CDR2 is FQGNSA. The CDR3 spans 16 residues.

Here the CDR3 DNA reads TGTGCCAGCAGCTCGTCCCTCTACGAGCAGTACTTC. Residues: CASSSSLYEQYF. The gene calls are TRBV11-2 and TRBJ2-7, with D hard to call. The V end lost 4 bases, the J end lost 3 bases, and 7 bases lay between the germline ends. The germline CDR1 and CDR2 sequences are SGHAT and FQNNGV. This CDR3 is 12 amino acids long. The full variable domain, its missing parts supplied by reference TRBV11-2 and TRBJ2-7, is EAGVAQSPRYKIIEKRQSVAFWCNPISGHATLYWYQQILGQGPKLLIQFQNNGVVDDSQLPKDRFSAERLKGVDSTLKIQPAKLEDSAVYLCASSSSLYEQYFGPGTRLTVT.

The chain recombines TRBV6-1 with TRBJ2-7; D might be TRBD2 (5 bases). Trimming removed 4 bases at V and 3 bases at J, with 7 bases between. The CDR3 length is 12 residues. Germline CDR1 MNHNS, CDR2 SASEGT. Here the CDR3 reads CASSVEGYEQYF. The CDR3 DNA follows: TGTGCCAGCAGTGTAGAGGGCTACGAGCAGTACTTC.